This T cell receptor (beta chain) was obtained from a study of T cell responses to AZD1222 COVID-19 vaccine. Generated by immunoSEQ multiplex PCR, the TCRdb table keeps only in-frame clones and is missing some. The data contain about 150,000 clones, about four fifths of them seen just once; the ten biggest clones take up over 3.5%. Germline CDR1 and CDR2: SNHLY and FYNNEI. V was pared by 5 bases and J by 6 bases, with 14 bases between. The CDR3 contains 13 residues. This TCR was recovered from an adult in good health. The chain links TRBV2 to TRBJ2-7; maybe TRBD2 (6 bases). The specimen was peripheral blood, collected on day 0 of AZD1222 vaccination. DNA for the CDR3: TGTGCCAGCAGTTTAGGGACTGGGCTCGAGCAGTACTTC. Encoded protein: CASSLGTGLEQYF. Combining the CDR3 with reference TRBV2 and TRBJ2-7 gives the whole variable domain EPEVTQTPSHQVTQMGQEVILRCVPISNHLYFYWYRQILGQKVEFLVSFYNNEISEKSEIFDDQFSVERPDGSNFTLKIRSTKLEDSAMYFCASSLGTGLEQYFGPGTRLTVT.